This TCR beta chain was sequenced in a study of blood T cell repertoires in COVID-19. How the authors handled the data: Reference gene primer amplification in the assay estimated nucleated cell counts. Measured with immunoSEQ multiplex PCR; TCRdb has only the in-frame clones, and not every one. The V and J calls and clone size come from that table; D and trimming were worked out from the DNA. This sample has some 93,000 clones, with 85% found just once. CDR1 and CDR2 (germline): LGHNA, YSLEER. This CDR3 is built from 16 residues. Trimming at V came to 5 bases and at J to 3 bases, leaving 8 bases not matched to a gene.

The J gene is TRBJ2-2, the V gene TRBV4-3; 8 nucleotides line up with TRBD2. This TCR derives from a man aged 55 to 70 with acute or convalescent COVID-19. The sequencing input was peripheral blood. DNA of the CDR3: TGCGCCAGCAGCTCCCGGGGGGGGCGGTACACCGGGGAGCTGTTTTTT. Its translation: CASSSRGGRYTGELFF.